Sequencing of this T cell receptor (beta chain) was carried out in a study of shared clonotypes between healthy human individuals (dated by TCRdb to 2020 to 2021). Background on the whole study: The cohort included three men and a couple of women between 18 and 49 years of age. For each donor, CD4 naive and CD4 memory were each run on three plates, CD8 naive on two plates, and CD8 memory on one plate. Libraries were prepared and TCR repertoires were sequenced by different laboratories using diverse techniques, in order to increase sequencing depth and limit assay-specific biases. Per donor, leukapheresis produced somewhere between about 0.8 and 9 billion PBMCs. To estimate repertoire size and how much clonotype sharing occurs between individuals, the study deeply sequenced the blood TCR repertoires of five healthy adults.

CDR1 and CDR2, per the germline V gene, are MNHNS and SASEGT. V lost 2 bases and J lost 4 bases; the stretch between them is 9 bases long. CDR3 length: 15 amino acids, cysteine to phenylalanine. The entry retains the CDR3 DNA only, 45 bases that are in frame from base 1. Using the deep immunoSEQ assay, multiplex PCR amplified TCR CDR3 regions from genomic DNA. Extracted genomic DNA from each cell subset was spread evenly across all wells of several immunoSEQ 96-well plates, with each plate serving as a replicate. For sorted subsets, roughly 200 ng of genomic DNA, equivalent to 30,000 or so T cell genomes, went into each replicate PCR. Purified libraries were quantified with a Qubit 3.0 fluorometer, sized on a Bioanalyzer 2100, and re-quantified with the KAPA Library Quantification kit. A separate single-read 150-cycle Illumina NextSeq 550 flow cell was used to sequence each immunoSEQ 96-well plate. The source study handled its data this way. Because the immunoSEQ output held only junctional sequences and lacked quality scores, the filtering could not match the filtering applied to full-length reads. Sequences were annotated with PyIR, a Python wrapper for IgBLAST v1.9, and V/J genes and CDR3 were assigned using IMGT germline references. Reads with weak V/J assignments (E-value above 1e-6), missing CDR3, stop codons, out-of-frame junctions, or ambiguous translated residues were removed. V3J clonotypes were defined by identical inferred V gene, J gene, and CDR3 amino acid sequence. To compute the percentage overlap between repertoires, the number of shared unique clonotypes was divided by the size of the smaller repertoire. Three approaches were used to assess repertoire richness: RTK rarefaction, the Chao1 estimator, and Recon v2.1 estimates of unobserved clonotypes. For all TCRbeta clonotypes obtained by the gDNA method from four donors, generation probabilities were computed with OLGA. TCRdb stores this immuneACCESS table with in-frame sequences only. Part of the clones is absent; in the studies checked, under half of the shortfall reflects unresolved V genes, and no reason is known for the rest. For V, J and clone size, that table is used; D and trimming come from the DNA. Present in this sample are around 2.5 million clones, approximately 93% of which were seen just once. The ten biggest clones cover around 0.4% of the sample.

This clone was detected only once. No antigen is known for it. Base qualities are not provided; no much larger clone lies one nucleotide away. Other nucleotide sequences in the sample specify the same CDR3. Broader findings and caveats from the paper: Pairwise subsampling indicated that sequencing depth was expected to affect the degree of clonotype sharing among donors. Rarefaction of sorted-subset datasets indicated incomplete sequencing despite the large sequencing depth. Only blood was sampled, and tissue TCR repertoires likely differ from those in blood. The genetic and exposure-history diversity represented was limited by the small number of donors. Sharing across a handful of donors was observed for about 5% of naive CD4, over 3% of naive CD8, over 2% of memory CD4, and around 0.44% of memory CD8 clonotypes. Naive subsets generally had larger estimated clonotype richness than memory subsets. Compared with non-shared clonotypes, clonotypes shared by all four sorted-subset donors had higher generation probabilities.

The donors were healthy, HIV-negative adults with no recently reported acute infections or vaccinations. Every donor was a Caucasian adult living in Nashville, Tennessee, USA. CD4+ T cells were enriched through magnetic negative selection, after which naive cells were positively selected on CD45RA and the remaining negative fraction served as the memory subset. Blood was obtained by leukapheresis, after which PBMCs were separated by Ficoll-Histopaque density gradient centrifugation and cryopreserved in liquid nitrogen vapor phase. Purity and quantity of every magnetically sorted T cell population were checked by analytical flow cytometry. Genomic DNA was isolated from each sorted fraction and quantified by UV absorbance on a Nanodrop 2000c.

This sequence uses TRBV6-1 and TRBJ2-6; confidence is insufficient to name the D gene. The clonotype comes from a man younger than 30 in good health. Some clones in this sample may be carry-over from other donors' samples. Source material: naive CD4+ T cells from PBMCs. Sample cell subset or site, as interpreted from the label and publication: CD45RA+ positively selected. CDR3 reads: CASSEWGSGANVLTF. The bases are TGTGCCAGCAGTGAATGGGGATCGGGGGCCAACGTCCTGACTTTC.